One TCR beta chain is described in this entry. Its cognate antigen is unknown. Time point of the sample: patch test 2, 6 weeks after DPC sensitization. Treatment here: therapeutic diphenylcyclopropenone sensitization with weekly scalp DPC. Via MiXCR, TCRdb re-called the RACE reads, giving one row per CDR3 protein. The top ten clones hold approximately 6.3% of a sample with 25,000 to 30,000 distinct CDR3 sequences, 7.5% to 10% of them seen once. The CDR3 extends over 15 amino acids. The germline CDR1 and CDR2 sequences are LNHDA and SQIVND (reference sequence). The germline V and J ends were trimmed by 3 bases and 1 base, with 10 bases remaining between them. This record comes from a study of human T cells and chemical hapten exposure. For the study at large: Variation in per-sample TCR yields came mainly from small pooled library volume differences. Study observations and caveats: PT1 expanded TCR numbers rose with patch test score.

The receptor was isolated from a man aged 25-45 years with alopecia areata. Some clones in this sample may be carry-over from other donors' samples. The chain uses TRBV19 and TRBJ1-5; D is uncertain. Sequencing was performed on whole blood, taken in connection with sensitization to the hapten diphenylcyclopropenone (DPC). The CDR3 loop is CASSIGQVSNQPQHF. The CDR3 region has the DNA TGTGCCAGTAGTATTGGGCAGGTCAGCAATCAGCCCCAGCATTTT.